These T cell receptor beta chains were read from a single sample in a study of PD-L1 blockade in urothelial cancer. TCRdb keeps only in-frame clones here, not all; method: immunoSEQ multiplex PCR. Here the sample spans 25,000 to 35,000 clones, 80% to 85% being singletons. The material was PBMCs, obtained around atezolizumab (anti-PD-L1) treatment. The receptors stem from a man between 65 and 85 years old with urothelial cancer. CDR3s include the opening cysteine and the closing phenylalanine or tryptophan. D genes are given only for firm matches. Clone sizes are given selectively: once, few, many, or a class where the clone is expanded.

D	J	size	V	CDR3	DNA
.	TRBJ2-7	.	TRBV7-9	CASSLPGTDYEQYF	TGTGCCAGCAGCTTACCAGGGACTGACTACGAGCAGTACTTC
.	TRBJ2-1	.	TRBV11-2	CASSLSGAYNEQFF	TGTGCCAGCAGCTTATCGGGGGCCTACAATGAGCAGTTCTTC
.	TRBJ2-2	.	TRBV27	CASSGASGRGGTGELFF	TGTGCCAGCAGTGGGGCTAGCGGACGAGGGGGCACCGGGGAGCTGTTTTTT
.	TRBJ1-3	.	TRBV9	CASSVNPRSGNTIYF	TGTGCCAGCAGTGTAAACCCGAGGTCTGGAAACACCATATATTTT
TRBD2	TRBJ2-3	once	TRBV12-5	CASGPGGADTQYF	TGTGCTAGTGGTCCGGGGGGGGCGGATACGCAGTATTTT
.	TRBJ2-4	.	TRBV6-4	CASSDPTGMGAKNIQYF	TGTGCCAGCAGTGACCCAACAGGGATGGGGGCCAAAAACATTCAGTACTTC
TRBD1	TRBJ1-1	.	TRBV5-1	CASSTGQGNTEAFF	TGCGCCAGCAGTACGGGACAGGGGAACACTGAAGCTTTCTTT
.	TRBJ2-7	few	TRBV9	CASSVAATSSYEQYF	TGTGCCAGCAGCGTAGCCGCGACAAGCAGCTACGAGCAGTACTTC
TRBD1	TRBJ2-1	.	TRBV28	CASSLATGPEPNEQFF	TGTGCCAGCAGTTTGGCGACAGGGCCGGAGCCCAATGAGCAGTTCTTC
TRBD1	TRBJ2-2	.	TRBV9	CASSTRQGGTGELFF	TGTGCCAGCAGCACCCGACAGGGTGGGACCGGGGAGCTGTTTTTT
.	TRBJ2-1	.	TRBV7-2	CASSFYSGNEQFF	TGTGCCAGCAGCTTCTATTCGGGGAATGAGCAGTTCTTC
TRBD1	TRBJ1-2	.	TRBV28	CASSLEGARGYTF	TGTGCCAGCAGTTTAGAGGGGGCGCGGGGCTACACCTTC
.	TRBJ1-3	.	TRBV2	CASRGGTGNTIYF	TGTGCCAGTCGCGGGGGGACTGGAAACACCATATATTTT
TRBD1	TRBJ2-1	.	TRBV7-2	CASSLWGQGIPNEQFF	TGTGCCAGCAGCTTATGGGGACAGGGGATTCCTAATGAGCAGTTCTTC
.	TRBJ1-1	.	TRBV2	CASSILELVNTEAFF	TGTGCCAGCTCCATACTCGAACTGGTCAACACTGAAGCTTTCTTT
.	TRBJ2-7	.	TRBV4-3	CASSQDTTVSREQYF	TGCGCCAGCAGCCAAGATACAACAGTCAGCAGAGAGCAGTACTTC
TRBD1	TRBJ1-4	.	TRBV6-4	CASSRDRGDKLFF	TGTGCCAGCAGCAGGGACAGGGGAGACAAACTGTTTTTT
TRBD2	TRBJ2-1	.	TRBV29-1	CSVRSGQLAGYNEQFF	TGCAGCGTGAGGTCTGGCCAGCTAGCGGGGTACAATGAGCAGTTCTTC
.	TRBJ2-3	.	TRBV9	CASSVVGGRTDTQYF	TGTGCCAGCAGCGTAGTGGGGGGGCGCACAGATACGCAGTATTTT
.	TRBJ1-2	.	TRBV7-2	CASSLAPSARRTADGYTF	TGTGCCAGCAGCTTAGCGCCCAGCGCCAGACGCACGGCGGATGGCTACACCTTC
.	TRBJ2-5	.	TRBV27	CASSSPGETQYF	TGTGCCAGCAGTTCCCCAGGGGAGACCCAGTACTTC
.	TRBJ1-5	.	TRBV18	CASSPGVSNQPQHF	TGTGCCAGCTCACCGGGAGTTAGCAATCAGCCCCAGCATTTT
TRBD1	TRBJ2-1	.	TRBV5-1	CASSSSGTGIYNEQFF	TGCGCCAGCAGCTCTTCCGGGACAGGGATCTACAATGAGCAGTTCTTC
TRBD1	TRBJ1-1	.	TRBV19	CASAGTGTLNTEAFF	TGTGCCAGTGCCGGGACAGGGACCTTGAACACTGAAGCTTTCTTT
TRBD1	TRBJ2-7	.	TRBV4-1	CASSQEGQGWLEQYF	TGCGCCAGCAGCCAAGAAGGACAGGGATGGTTAGAGCAGTACTTC
TRBD1	TRBJ1-6	.	TRBV18	CASSQDRVNSPLHF	TGTGCCAGCTCACAGGACAGGGTCAATTCACCCCTCCACTTT
.	TRBJ1-2	.	TRBV5-5	CASSFQRESNYGYTF	TGTGCCAGCAGCTTCCAGAGGGAGTCGAACTATGGCTACACCTTC
TRBD2	TRBJ2-2	once	TRBV7-9	CASSLAAGAINGELFF	TGTGCCAGCAGCTTAGCGGCGGGAGCGATTAACGGGGAGCTGTTTTTT
.	TRBJ1-1	.	TRBV28	CASGGTPRTEAFF	TGTGCCTCGGGAGGGACCCCGAGGACTGAAGCTTTCTTT
.	TRBJ2-7	.	TRBV29-1	CSVEAASTYEQYF	TGCAGCGTTGAGGCGGCTTCTACCTACGAGCAGTACTTC
.	TRBJ1-1	once	TRBV6-5	CASSYRGATEAFF	TGTGCCAGCAGTTACCGGGGTGCGACTGAAGCTTTCTTT